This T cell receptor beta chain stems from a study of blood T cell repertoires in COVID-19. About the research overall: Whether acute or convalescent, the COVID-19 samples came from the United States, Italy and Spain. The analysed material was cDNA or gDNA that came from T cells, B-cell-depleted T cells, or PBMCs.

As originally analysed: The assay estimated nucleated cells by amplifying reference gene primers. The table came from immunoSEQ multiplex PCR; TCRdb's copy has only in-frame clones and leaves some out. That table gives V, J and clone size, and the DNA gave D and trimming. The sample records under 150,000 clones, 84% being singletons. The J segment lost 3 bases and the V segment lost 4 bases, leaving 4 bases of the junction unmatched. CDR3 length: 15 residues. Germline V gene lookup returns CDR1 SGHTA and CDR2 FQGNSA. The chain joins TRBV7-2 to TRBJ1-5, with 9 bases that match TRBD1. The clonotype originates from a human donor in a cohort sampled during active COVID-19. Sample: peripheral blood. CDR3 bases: TGTGCCAGCAGCTGGGACAGGGTTACCAATCAGCCCCAGCATTTT. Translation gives CASSWDRVTNQPQHF.